This note documents a single TCR beta chain sequence. It lacks a known antigen. Its ends do not fully match the called genes, so a read error is possible. Total RNA and DNA were co-extracted from about 19-30 mg of bulk tissue with the AllPrep DNA/RNA mini kit, without cell sorting. Surgical resection was performed in China between 2015 and early 2016 on five or six patients with histopathologically diagnosed primary liver carcinoma. Patients had chronic HBV infection and were treatment-naive at sampling. Five spatially separated regions were sampled per tumor: superior, inferior, left-lateral and right-lateral poles, plus the tumor centre. Histological examination found more than 90% viable tumor cells in every tumor sample. Fresh tumor and adjacent tissue pieces were bisected, with one half stored in RNAlater at -80 degrees C and the other half sent for histology. This specimen belongs to a study of tumor-infiltrating lymphocytes in primary liver carcinoma (TCRdb year 2017). Concerning the study at large: The five patients, three men and two women aged 30 to 69 years, had hepatocellular carcinoma (four) or combined HCC and intrahepatic cholangiocarcinoma (one). A total of some 35 specimens from 5 patients went through TCRbeta repertoire sequencing, namely 25 tumor regions, 5 adjacent noncancerous liver tissues and 5 peripheral blood samples. TCRbeta repertoire sequencing, expression microarrays and whole-exome sequencing were combined in the study across five regions of each liver tumor, with adjacent normal tissue and blood also included. High reproducibility was observed for the technical replicate repertoires, with mean shared-clone rates approximately 0.92 and correlation coefficients above 0.98. The five patients had tumors staged T1-T3 N0M0, with maximum diameters ranging from roughly 4.2 to 11 cm. Each sample produced about 3.5 to 7.5 million productive TCRbeta reads, and read depth showed no significant difference between tissue types. Agilent mRNA microarray profiling was performed on the roughly 25 tumor region samples to relate TCRbeta repertoire diversity to the local molecular phenotype.

Overall results and qualifications from the work: Comparison of CD4+ and CD8+ T cell repertoires was precluded by the use of bulk unsorted samples. With just 4 to 6 patients in the study, the authors point out that the findings should be validated in a larger study. Only the TCR beta chain was sequenced, so true repertoire diversity is likely underestimated because unpaired alpha chains were not captured. Only about 7-25% of top clones were present in all five regions of a tumor, suggesting spatial heterogeneity of tumor-infiltrating T cells. The top 250 clones accounted for a significantly greater share of the repertoire in tumors than in blood (p = 0.039). Pairs of tumor regions showed greater repertoire overlap (mean roughly 36%) than tumor-adjacent pairs (approximately 17%) or tumor-blood pairs (around 15%), which is consistent with antigen-driven expansion.

TCRbeta-specific cDNA was reverse-transcribed from 500 ng total RNA using a constant-region primer and ProtoScript II reverse transcriptase. Three nested multiplex PCR rounds, following a slightly modified ARM-PCR procedure, were used to build the TCRbeta libraries. Each of the first two PCR rounds ran for nine to ten cycles and used multiplex TRBV1-TRBV30 forward primers together with a Cbeta reverse primer. Sample barcodes and Illumina adapters were added in a final 25-cycle PCR using Deep VentR polymerase. Before sequencing, amplicons between 200 and 500 bp were purified from gel using a QIAquick gel extraction kit. An Illumina HiSeq 2500 was used to sequence the TCRbeta amplicons with 250-bp paired-end reads. The authors' pipeline ran thus. Quality trimming of reads was performed with Trimmomatic v0.33, and paired reads were merged with FLASH v1.2.11 so that full CDR3 sequences could be recovered. V, D and J germline segments were assigned to the rearranged TCRbeta sequences by MiGEC v1.2.1b. Clonotype statistics and Shannon-Wiener diversity indices were calculated with VDJtools v1.0.0. To reduce sampling bias, subsequent analyses other than the diversity analysis used only the 250 most abundant clonotypes in each sample. TCRdb's own reprocessing of the public reads used fastp at Q25 and MiXCR and kept productive beta chains. CDR3 protein sequences are deduplicated, and each keeps its most common genes and DNA. TCRdb's processing, not the authors' own work, is the source of the V and J calls. The sample records tens of thousands of distinct CDR3 sequences, less than 75% of which are singletons. The leading ten clones occupy more than 30% of the sample.

CDR3 length: 15 amino acids, cysteine to phenylalanine. The kept DNA is CDR3 alone, 45 bases in frame from the first base. The germline V gene (reference sequence) yields DFQATT for CDR1 and SNEGSKA for CDR2. The TCR originated in a woman in her twenties or thirties with primary liver carcinoma and hepatitis B virus infection. The material sequenced was liver tumor tissue from sampling region 3. The cell subset or site label, read with the paper, signifies: tumor region T3, left-lateral pole. The chain uses TRBV20-1 and TRBJ2-7; 9 junctional bases match TRBD2. Here is the DNA: TGCGGTGCTAGAGGTGGCGGGAGGGCGCTCGGAGGGCAGTACTTC. Translated, it gives CGARGGGRALGGQYF.